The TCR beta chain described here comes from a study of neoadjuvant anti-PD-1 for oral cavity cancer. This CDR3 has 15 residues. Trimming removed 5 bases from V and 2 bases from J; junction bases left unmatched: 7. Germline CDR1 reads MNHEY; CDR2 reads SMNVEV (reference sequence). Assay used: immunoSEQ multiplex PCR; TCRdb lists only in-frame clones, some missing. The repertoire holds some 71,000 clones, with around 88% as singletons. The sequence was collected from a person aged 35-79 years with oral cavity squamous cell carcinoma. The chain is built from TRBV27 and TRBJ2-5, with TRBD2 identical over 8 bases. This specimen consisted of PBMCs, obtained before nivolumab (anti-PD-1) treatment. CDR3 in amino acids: CASSNILAAQETQYF. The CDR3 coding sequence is TGTGCCAGCAGTAACATACTAGCGGCGCAAGAGACCCAGTACTTC.